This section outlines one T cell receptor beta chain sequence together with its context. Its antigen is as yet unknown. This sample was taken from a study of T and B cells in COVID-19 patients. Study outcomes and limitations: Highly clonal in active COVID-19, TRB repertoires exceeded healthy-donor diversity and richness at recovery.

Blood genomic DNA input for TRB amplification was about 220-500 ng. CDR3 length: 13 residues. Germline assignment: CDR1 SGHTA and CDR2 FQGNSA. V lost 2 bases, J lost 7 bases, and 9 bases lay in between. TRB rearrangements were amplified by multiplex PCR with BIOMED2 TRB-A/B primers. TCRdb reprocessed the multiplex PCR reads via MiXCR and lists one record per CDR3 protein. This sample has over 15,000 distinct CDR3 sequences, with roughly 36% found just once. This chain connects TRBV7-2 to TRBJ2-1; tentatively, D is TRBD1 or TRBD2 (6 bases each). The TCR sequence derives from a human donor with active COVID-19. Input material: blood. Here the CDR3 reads CASSLRGGNEQFF. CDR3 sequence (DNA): TGTGCCAGCAGCTTAAGAGGGGGGAATGAGCAGTTCTTC.